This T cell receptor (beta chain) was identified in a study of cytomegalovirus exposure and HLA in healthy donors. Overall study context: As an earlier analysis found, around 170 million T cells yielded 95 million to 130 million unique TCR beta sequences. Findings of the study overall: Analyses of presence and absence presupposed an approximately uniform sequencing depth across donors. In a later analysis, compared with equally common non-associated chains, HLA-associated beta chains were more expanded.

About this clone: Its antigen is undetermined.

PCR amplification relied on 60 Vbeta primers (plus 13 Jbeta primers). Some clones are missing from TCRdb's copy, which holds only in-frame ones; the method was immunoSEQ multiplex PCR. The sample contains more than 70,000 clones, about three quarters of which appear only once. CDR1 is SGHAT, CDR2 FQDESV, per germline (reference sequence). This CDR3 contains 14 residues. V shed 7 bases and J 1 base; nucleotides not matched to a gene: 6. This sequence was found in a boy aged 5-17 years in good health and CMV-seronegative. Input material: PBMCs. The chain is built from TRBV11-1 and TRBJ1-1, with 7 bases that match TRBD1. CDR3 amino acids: CASKIQGKNTEAFF. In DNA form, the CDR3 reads TGTGCCAGCAAGATACAGGGGAAGAACACTGAAGCTTTCTTT. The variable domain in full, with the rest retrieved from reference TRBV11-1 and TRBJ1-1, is EAEVAQSPRYKITEKSQAVAFWCDPISGHATLYWYRQILGQGPELLVQFQDESVVDDSQLPKDRFSAERLKGVDSTLKIQPAELGDSAMYLCASKIQGKNTEAFFGQGTRLTVV.